This passage covers 8 T cell receptor beta chains from one sample sequenced in a study of T cells after yellow fever vaccination. One entry per CDR3 protein results from TCRdb running MiXCR on the 5' RACE reads. Here the sample spans some 340,000 distinct CDR3 sequences, about 10% being singletons. The material was CD4+ T cells sorted from PBMCs, obtained 45 days after the yellow fever booster vaccination. The receptor set was obtained from a man aged 18-30 years who received the YFV17D yellow fever vaccine.

This sequence joins TRBV7-2 and TRBJ1-5; a weak D match, TRBD1 (5 bases). The V end was cut by 5 bases, the J end by 1 base, with 12 bases between. Germline V gene lookup returns CDR1 SGHTA and CDR2 FQGNSA. The CDR3 extends over 15 amino acids. The CDR3 protein is CASSTAWGSNQPQHF. The CDR3 nucleotides read TGTGCCAGCAGCACCGCTTGGGGCAGCAATCAGCCCCAGCATTTT.

This clonotype was seen more than once but under ten times. The CDR3 DNA reads TGTGCCAGCGGCCTCGGTGGGTCCATGTCCCACGAGCAGTACTTC. It is translated as CASGLGGSMSHEQYF. The gene calls are TRBV12-3 or TRBV12-4 and TRBJ2-7; D is ambiguous. The CDR3 runs to 15 residues. Trimming cost V 8 bases and J 5 bases, with 22 bases left between them.

This clonotype was found a few times. This chain connects TRBV5-6 to TRBJ2-7; the match to TRBD1 covers 9 bases. J gave up 7 bases and V 0 bases, and 2 bases lay outside the gene matches. CDR3 length: 13 amino acids. The germline CDR1 and CDR2 sequences are SGHDT and YYEEEE. DNA of the CDR3: TGTGCCAGCAGCTTGGACAGGGGGCGGGAGCAGTACTTC. As protein: CASSLDRGREQYF.

This clonotype was counted a few times. The V gene is TRBV29-1, the J gene TRBJ2-3; possible D gene TRBD1, 5 bases. V lost 5 bases and J 2 bases, leaving 14 bases between the germline ends. The CDR3 spans 14 residues. Germline CDR1 and CDR2: SQVTM and ANQGSEA. CDR3 nucleotide sequence: TGCAGCGTTTATATAGGGGTGGACACAGATACGCAGTATTTT. Amino acids: CSVYIGVDTDTQYF.

The table lists this clonotype with many counts. This chain connects TRBV5-1 to TRBJ1-6; weak D call: TRBD1 (5 bases). The CDR3 covers 15 residues. From germline, CDR1 is SGHRS and CDR2 YFSETQ. The V end lost 0 bases, the J end lost 8 bases, and 12 bases lay between the germline ends. CDR3 nucleotide sequence: TGCGCCAGCAGCTTGGCTGGACAAGGGTATTCACCCCTCCACTTT. It codes for CASSLAGQGYSPLHF.

This clonotype was seen a handful of times. J is TRBJ2-6 and V is TRBV3-1, with TRBD1 matching over 8 bases. Germline V lookup: CDR1 LGHDT, CDR2 YNNKEL (reference sequence). J was trimmed by 5 bases and V by 0 bases; bases with no gene match: 6. This CDR3 has 17 residues. CDR3 protein: CASSQENGQGWANVLTF. The CDR3 nucleotides are TGTGCCAGCAGCCAAGAAAACGGACAGGGCTGGGCCAACGTCCTGACTTTC.

This clonotype showed up many times. The chain recombines TRBV27 with TRBJ1-2; 7 nucleotides line up with TRBD1. The CDR3 runs 15 residues. Germline CDR1 is MNHEY and CDR2 is SMNVEV (reference sequence). V lost 5 bases and J lost 0; bases outside the gene matches: 6. The CDR3 region has the DNA TGTGCCAGCAGTCACCGACAGGGTGCTAACTATGGCTACACCTTC. It codes for CASSHRQGANYGYTF.

V usage is TRBV30 and J usage is TRBJ2-2; no clear D. Trimming shortened V by 0 bases and J by 4 bases, and 6 bases separated the two germline ends. CDR1 is GTSNPN and CDR2 is SVGIG in the germline V gene (reference sequence). This CDR3 comprises 13 residues. For the CDR3, the DNA is TGTGCCTGGAGTGTAGTAAGCACCGGGGAGCTGTTTTTT. This translates into CAWSVVSTGELFF.